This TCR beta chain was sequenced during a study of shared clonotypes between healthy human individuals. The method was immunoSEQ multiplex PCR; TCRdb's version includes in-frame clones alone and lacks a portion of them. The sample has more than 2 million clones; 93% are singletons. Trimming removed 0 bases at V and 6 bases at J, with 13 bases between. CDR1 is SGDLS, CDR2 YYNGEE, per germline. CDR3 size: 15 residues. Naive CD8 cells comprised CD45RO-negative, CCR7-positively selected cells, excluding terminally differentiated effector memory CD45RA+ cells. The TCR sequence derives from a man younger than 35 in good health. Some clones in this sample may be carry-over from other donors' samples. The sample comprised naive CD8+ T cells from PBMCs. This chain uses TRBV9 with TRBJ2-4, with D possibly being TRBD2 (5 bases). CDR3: CASSVDWGAGNIQYF. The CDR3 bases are TGTGCCAGCAGCGTAGATTGGGGAGCCGGAAACATTCAGTACTTC.